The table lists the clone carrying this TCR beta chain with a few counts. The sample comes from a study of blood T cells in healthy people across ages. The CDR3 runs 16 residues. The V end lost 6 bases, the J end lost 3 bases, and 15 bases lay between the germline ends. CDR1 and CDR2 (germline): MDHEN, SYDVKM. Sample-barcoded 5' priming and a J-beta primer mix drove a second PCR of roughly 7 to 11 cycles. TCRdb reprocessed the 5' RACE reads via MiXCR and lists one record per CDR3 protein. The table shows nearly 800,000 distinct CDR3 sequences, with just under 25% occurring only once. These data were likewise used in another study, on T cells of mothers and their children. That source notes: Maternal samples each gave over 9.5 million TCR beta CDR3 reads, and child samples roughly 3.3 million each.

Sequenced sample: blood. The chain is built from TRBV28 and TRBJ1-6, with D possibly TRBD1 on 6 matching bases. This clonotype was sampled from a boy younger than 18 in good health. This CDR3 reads CASSPGTSDYNSPLHF. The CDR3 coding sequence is TGTGCCAGCAGCCCCGGGACATCTGACTATAATTCACCCCTCCACTTT.